The clone carrying this TCR beta chain was observed at least ten times. Its antigen is currently unknown. The data derive from a study of blood T cells in healthy people across ages. With a J-beta primer mix and a sample-barcoded 5' primer, a second PCR ran about 7 to 12 cycles. The template-switch adaptor was a 5' adaptor with 12 random nucleotides. It tagged each cDNA molecule. TCRdb used MiXCR to reprocess the 5' RACE reads, holding one entry per CDR3 protein. In the table there are about 640,000 distinct CDR3 sequences, approximately 30% of which are singletons. Whole-study results and caveats: Per million T cells, TCR beta diversity dropped about linearly as age rose. Versus aged donors, long-lived donors had higher diversity and more naive CD4+ cells.

The authors extracted at least 5 micrograms of total RNA per sample. This CDR3 region has 13 residues. Looked up from germline, CDR1 is SGHAT and CDR2 is FQDESV (reference sequence). Trimming left V 4 bases short and J 0 bases short, with 7 bases between. The TCR was taken from a woman older than 75 in good health. Specimen: blood. The V call is TRBV11-1, the J call TRBJ2-7; D is undetermined. In DNA, the CDR3 is TGTGCCAGCAGCTCTTCCAACTCCTACGAGCAGTACTTC. It yields the protein CASSSSNSYEQYF.